The subject of this entry is one T cell receptor beta chain. This entry comes from a study of blood T cell repertoires in COVID-19. J gave up 7 bases and V 2 bases, and 8 bases lay outside the gene matches. CDR1 LNHDA and CDR2 SQIVND come from the germline V gene (reference sequence). The CDR3 loop spans 16 amino acids. The data were produced by immunoSEQ multiplex PCR, yet TCRdb's version contains in-frame clones alone and is incomplete. This table has roughly 190,000 clones, approximately 90% appearing once. Input material: peripheral blood. V is TRBV19 and J is TRBJ1-4, with 9 bases that match TRBD1. This receptor was identified in a man between 35 and 55 years old with active or convalescent COVID-19. The CDR3 loop is CASSILVDRGSEKLFF. CDR3 nucleotide sequence: TGTGCCAGTAGTATACTAGTGGACAGGGGATCTGAAAAACTGTTTTTT. Drawing the rest from reference TRBV19 and TRBJ1-4, the complete variable domain is DGGITQSPKYLFRKEGQNVTLSCEQNLNHDAMYWYRQDPGQGLRLIYYSQIVNDFQKGDIAEGYSVSREKKESFPLTVTSAQKNPTAFYLCASSILVDRGSEKLFFGSGTQLSVL.